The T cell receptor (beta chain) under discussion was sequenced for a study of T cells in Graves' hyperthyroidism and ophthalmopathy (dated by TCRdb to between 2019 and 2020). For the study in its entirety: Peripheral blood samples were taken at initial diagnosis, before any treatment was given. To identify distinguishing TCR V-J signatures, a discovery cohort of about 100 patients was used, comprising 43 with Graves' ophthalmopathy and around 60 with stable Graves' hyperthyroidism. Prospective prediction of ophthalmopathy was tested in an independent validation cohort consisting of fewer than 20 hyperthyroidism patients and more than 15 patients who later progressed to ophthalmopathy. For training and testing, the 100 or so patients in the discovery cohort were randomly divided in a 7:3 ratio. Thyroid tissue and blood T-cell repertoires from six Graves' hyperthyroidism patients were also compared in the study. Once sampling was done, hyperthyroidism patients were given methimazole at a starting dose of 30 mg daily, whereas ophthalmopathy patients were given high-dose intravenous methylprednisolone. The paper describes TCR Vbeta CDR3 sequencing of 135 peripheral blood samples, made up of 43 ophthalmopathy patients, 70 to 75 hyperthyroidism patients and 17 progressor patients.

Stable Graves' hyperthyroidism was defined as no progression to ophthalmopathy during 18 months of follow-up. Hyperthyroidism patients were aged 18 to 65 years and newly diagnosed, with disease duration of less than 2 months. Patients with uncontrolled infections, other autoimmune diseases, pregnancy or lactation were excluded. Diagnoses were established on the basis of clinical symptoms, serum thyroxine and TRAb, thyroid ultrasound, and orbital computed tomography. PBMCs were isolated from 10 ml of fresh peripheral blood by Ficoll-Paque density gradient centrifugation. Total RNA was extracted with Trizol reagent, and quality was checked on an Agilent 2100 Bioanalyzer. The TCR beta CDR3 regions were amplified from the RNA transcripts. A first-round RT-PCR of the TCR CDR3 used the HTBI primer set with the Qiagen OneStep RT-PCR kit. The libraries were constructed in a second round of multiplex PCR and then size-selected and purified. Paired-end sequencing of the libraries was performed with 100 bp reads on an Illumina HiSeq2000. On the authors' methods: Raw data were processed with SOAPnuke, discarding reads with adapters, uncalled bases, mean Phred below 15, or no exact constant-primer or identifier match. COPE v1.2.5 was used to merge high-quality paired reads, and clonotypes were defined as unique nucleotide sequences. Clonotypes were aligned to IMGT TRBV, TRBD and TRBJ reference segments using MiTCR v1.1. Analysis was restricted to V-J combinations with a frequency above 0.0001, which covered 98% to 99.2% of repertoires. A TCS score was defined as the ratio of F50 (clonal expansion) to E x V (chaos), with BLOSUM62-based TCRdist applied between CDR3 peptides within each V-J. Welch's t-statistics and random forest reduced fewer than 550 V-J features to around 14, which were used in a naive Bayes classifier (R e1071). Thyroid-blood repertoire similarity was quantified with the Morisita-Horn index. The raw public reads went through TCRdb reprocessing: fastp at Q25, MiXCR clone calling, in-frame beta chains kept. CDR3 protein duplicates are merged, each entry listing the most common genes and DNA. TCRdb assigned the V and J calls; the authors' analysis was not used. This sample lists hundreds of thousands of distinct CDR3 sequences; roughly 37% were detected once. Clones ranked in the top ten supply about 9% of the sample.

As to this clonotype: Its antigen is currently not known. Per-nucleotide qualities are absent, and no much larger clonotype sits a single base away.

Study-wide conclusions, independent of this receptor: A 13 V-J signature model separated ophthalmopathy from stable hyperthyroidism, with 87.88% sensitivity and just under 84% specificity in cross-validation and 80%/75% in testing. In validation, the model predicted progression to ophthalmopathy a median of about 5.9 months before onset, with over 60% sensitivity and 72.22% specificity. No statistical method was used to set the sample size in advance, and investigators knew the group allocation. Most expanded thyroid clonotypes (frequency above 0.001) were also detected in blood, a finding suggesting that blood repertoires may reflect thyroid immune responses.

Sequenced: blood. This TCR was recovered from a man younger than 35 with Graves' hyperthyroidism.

The DNA reads as follows: TGCAGTGCTAGTCAGGGGTTAGGAGAGACCCAGTACTTC. The translation is CSASQGLGETQYF. Rearrangement joined TRBV20-1 to TRBJ2-5; the D gene is possibly TRBD1, with 6 bases matching. Cut back by 3 bases and 4 bases, the V and J ends lie 12 bases apart. Sequences DFQATT (CDR1) and SNEGSKA (CDR2) are obtained from the germline V gene (reference sequence). The CDR3, cysteine through phenylalanine, is 13 amino acids long. Just the 39-base CDR3 DNA is kept, in frame starting at base 1.